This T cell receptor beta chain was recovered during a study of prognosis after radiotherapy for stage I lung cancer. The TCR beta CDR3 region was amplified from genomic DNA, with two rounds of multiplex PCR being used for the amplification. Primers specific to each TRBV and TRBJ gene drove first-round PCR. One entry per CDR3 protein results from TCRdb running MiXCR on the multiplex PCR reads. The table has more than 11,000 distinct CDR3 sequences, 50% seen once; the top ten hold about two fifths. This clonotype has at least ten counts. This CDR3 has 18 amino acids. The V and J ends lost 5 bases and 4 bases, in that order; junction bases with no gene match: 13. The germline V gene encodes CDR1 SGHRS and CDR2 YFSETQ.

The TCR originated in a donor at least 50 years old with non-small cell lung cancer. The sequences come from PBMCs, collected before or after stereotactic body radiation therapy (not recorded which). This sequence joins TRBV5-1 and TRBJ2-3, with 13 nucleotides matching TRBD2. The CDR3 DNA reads TGCGCCAGCAGACGTCGGACTAGCGGGAGTCATGGGGCAGATACGCAGTATTTT. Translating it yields CASRRRTSGSHGADTQYF.